This entry is about one TCR beta chain. Its antigen is currently unknown. Other DNA sequences in the sample encode the same CDR3. These data are taken from a study of glioma-infiltrating T cells after dendritic cell vaccination. Study-wide background: Dendritic cells derived from monocytes and pulsed with autologous tumor lysate formed the vaccine. Whole-study results and caveats: No direct clonality-survival link was found; a diverse polyclonal response may matter.

Amplification used 60 V beta primers and 13 J beta primers. The method was immunoSEQ multiplex PCR; TCRdb's version includes in-frame clones alone and lacks a portion of them. Here the sample spans roughly 100,000 clones, roughly 76% being singletons. Losses at the gene ends were 5 bases for V and 2 bases for J; bases not matched to a gene: 3. CDR3 length equals 15 residues. Germline CDR1 reads SEHNR; CDR2 reads FQNEAQ (reference sequence). All glioblastoma patients lacked an isocitrate dehydrogenase mutation. The chain couples TRBV7-9 to TRBJ1-5, with 10 bases lining up with TRBD1. This clonotype originated in a human donor with glioblastoma. This specimen consisted of blood, obtained before dendritic cell vaccination. The CDR3 loop reads CASSPGTGGNQPQHF. CDR3 nucleotides: TGTGCCAGCAGCCCCGGGACAGGGGGCAATCAGCCCCAGCATTTT. Together with reference TRBV7-9 and TRBJ1-5, the CDR3 gives the full variable domain: DTGVSQNPRHKITKRGQNVTFRCDPISEHNRLYWYRQTLGQGPEFLTYFQNEAQLEKSRLLSDRFSAERPKGSFSTLEIQRTEQGDSAMYLCASSPGTGGNQPQHFGDGTRLSIL.